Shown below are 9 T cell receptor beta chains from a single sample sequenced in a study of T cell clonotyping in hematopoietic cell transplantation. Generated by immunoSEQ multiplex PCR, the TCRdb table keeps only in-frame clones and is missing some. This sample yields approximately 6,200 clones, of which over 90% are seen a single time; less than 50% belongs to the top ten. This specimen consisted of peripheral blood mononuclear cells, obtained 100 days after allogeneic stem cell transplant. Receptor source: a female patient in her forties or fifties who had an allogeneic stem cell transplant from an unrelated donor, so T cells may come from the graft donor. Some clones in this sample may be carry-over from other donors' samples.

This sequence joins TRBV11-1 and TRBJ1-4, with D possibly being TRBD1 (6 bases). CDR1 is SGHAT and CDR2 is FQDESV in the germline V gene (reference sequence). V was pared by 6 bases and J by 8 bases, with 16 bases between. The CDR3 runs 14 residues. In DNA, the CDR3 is TGTGCCAGCAGTGGGGACATGAACGAGGAAAAACTGTTTTTT. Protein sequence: CASSGDMNEEKLFF. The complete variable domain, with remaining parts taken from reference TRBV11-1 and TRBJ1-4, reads EAEVAQSPRYKITEKSQAVAFWCDPISGHATLYWYRQILGQGPELLVQFQDESVVDDSQLPKDRFSAERLKGVDSTLKIQPAELGDSAMYLCASSGDMNEEKLFFGSGTQLSVL.

CDR3 sequence reads: CASSLAARAGQPQHF. CDR3 DNA: TGTGCCAGCAGCTTAGCAGCGAGAGCAGGCCAGCCCCAGCATTTT. The V gene is TRBV7-8, the J gene TRBJ1-5; D unresolved. Germline V CDR1 and CDR2: SGHVS, FQNEAQ. Trimming took off 0 bases at V and 7 bases at J, with 13 bases between the two ends. The CDR3 loop spans 15 amino acids.

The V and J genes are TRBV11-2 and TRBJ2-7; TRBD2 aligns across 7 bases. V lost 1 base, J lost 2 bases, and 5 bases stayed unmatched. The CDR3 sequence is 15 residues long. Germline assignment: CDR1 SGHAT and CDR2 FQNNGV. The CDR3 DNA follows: TGTGCCAGCAGCTTAGCGCGGCGGGGGACCTACGAGCAGTACTTC. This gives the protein CASSLARRGTYEQYF.

The CDR3 loop reads CASSGDGRGYGYTF. Written as DNA, the CDR3 is TGTGCCAGCAGTGGTGACGGTCGCGGCTATGGCTACACCTTC. V is TRBV25-1 and J is TRBJ1-2; D gene uncertain. Trimming cost V 4 bases and J 4 bases, with 13 bases left between them. The CDR3 sequence is 14 residues long. Germline V gives CDR1 MGHDK, CDR2 SYGVNS.

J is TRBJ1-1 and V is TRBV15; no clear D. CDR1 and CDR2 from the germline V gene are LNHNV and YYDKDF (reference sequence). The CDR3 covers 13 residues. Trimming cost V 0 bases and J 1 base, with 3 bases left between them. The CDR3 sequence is CATSREGNTEAFF. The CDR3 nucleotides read TGTGCCACCAGCAGAGAGGGGAACACTGAAGCTTTCTTT.

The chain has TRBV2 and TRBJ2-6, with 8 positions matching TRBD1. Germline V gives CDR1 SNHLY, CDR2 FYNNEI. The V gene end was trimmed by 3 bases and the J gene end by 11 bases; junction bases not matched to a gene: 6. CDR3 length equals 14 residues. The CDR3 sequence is CASSDGAGGDVLTF. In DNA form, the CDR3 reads TGTGCCAGCAGTGATGGGGCAGGGGGCGACGTCCTGACTTTC.

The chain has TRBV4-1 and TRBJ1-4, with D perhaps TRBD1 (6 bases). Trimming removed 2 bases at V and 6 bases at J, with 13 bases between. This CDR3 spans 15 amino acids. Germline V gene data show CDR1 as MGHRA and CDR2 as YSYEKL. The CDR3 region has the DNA TGCGCCAGCAGCCAAATAGAGGGGGGTGATGAAAAACTGTTTTTT. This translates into CASSQIEGGDEKLFF.

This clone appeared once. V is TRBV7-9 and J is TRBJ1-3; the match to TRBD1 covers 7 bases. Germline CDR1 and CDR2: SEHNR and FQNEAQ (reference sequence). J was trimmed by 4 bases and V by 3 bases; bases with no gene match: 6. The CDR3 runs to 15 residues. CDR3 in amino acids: CASSLGRGQGNTIYF. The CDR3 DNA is TGTGCCAGCAGCTTGGGAAGGGGACAGGGAAACACCATATATTTT.

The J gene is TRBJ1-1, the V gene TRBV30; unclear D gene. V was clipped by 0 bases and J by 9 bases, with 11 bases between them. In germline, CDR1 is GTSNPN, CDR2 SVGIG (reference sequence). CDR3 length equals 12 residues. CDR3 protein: CAWSVAVVKAFF. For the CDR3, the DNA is TGTGCCTGGAGTGTGGCCGTTGTCAAAGCTTTCTTT.